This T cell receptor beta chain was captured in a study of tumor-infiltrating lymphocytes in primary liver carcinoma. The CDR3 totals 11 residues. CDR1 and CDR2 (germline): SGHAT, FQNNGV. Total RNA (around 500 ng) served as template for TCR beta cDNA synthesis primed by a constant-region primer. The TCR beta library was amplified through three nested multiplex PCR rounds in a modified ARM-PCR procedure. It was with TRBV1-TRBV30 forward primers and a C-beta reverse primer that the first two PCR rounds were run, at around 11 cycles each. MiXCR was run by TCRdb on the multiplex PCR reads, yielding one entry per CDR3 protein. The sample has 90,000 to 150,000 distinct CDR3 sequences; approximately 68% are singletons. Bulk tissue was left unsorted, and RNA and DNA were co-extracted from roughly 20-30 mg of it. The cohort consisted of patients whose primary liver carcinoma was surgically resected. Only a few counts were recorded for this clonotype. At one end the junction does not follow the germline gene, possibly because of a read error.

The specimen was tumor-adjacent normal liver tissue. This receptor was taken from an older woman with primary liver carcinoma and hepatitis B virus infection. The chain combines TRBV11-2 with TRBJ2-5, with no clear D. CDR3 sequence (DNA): TGTGCCAGTAGCTTAGCAGGGACCCAGTACTTC. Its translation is CASSLAGTQYF.